This T cell receptor beta chain was recovered during a study of OX40 agonist ivuxolimab in advanced cancers. Some clones are missing from TCRdb's copy, which holds only in-frame ones; the method was immunoSEQ multiplex PCR. The top ten hold approximately 9.4% of the sample, which has tens of thousands of clones, 84% seen once. Findings and limits, study-wide: The antigens recognized by the expanded peripheral T cells, that is their antigen specificity, were not determined. In CD8+ T cells, expanded clones were on average more numerous than in CD4+.

Notes on this clone: As yet, its antigen is unknown.

Sequencing was performed on CD4+ or CD8+ T cells sorted from blood, taken in a trial of the OX40 agonist ivuxolimab. This TCR was recovered from an adult with an advanced solid tumor such as melanoma, head and neck, liver or kidney cancer.

CDR3 loop: CATRRDREAFF. CDR3 in DNA: TGTGCCACCAGGCGGGACAGAGAAGCTTTCTTT. The chain combines TRBV15 with TRBJ1-1; 7 nucleotides match TRBD1. The CDR3 is 11 amino acids. With 6 bases clipped from V and 8 bases from J, the junction kept 3 bases outside the gene matches. The V gene's germline CDR1 is LNHNV and CDR2 YYDKDF (reference sequence).